These 15 T cell receptor beta chains came from one sample sequenced in a study of blood T cell repertoires in COVID-19. TCRdb's copy holds only in-frame clones and misses some; the assay was immunoSEQ multiplex PCR. This table holds 220,000 or so clones, under 90% found once. Sequencing used peripheral blood. The receptor set was obtained from a man aged 25 to 40 with active or convalescent COVID-19.

This chain links TRBV27 with TRBJ2-7; possible D gene TRBD2, 6 bases. The germline V gene encodes CDR1 MNHEY and CDR2 SMNVEV (reference sequence). The CDR3 is 16 amino acids. The ends were cut back, 3 bases at V and 4 bases at J, with 19 bases in the middle. The CDR3 protein is CASSFGDGREIYEQYF. The CDR3 nucleotides read TGTGCCAGCAGTTTTGGCGACGGGCGGGAAATATACGAGCAGTACTTC.

CDR3 nucleotides: TGTGCCAGCAGCCCGGACTGGTACGAGCAGTACTTC. Its translation is CASSPDWYEQYF. The J gene is TRBJ2-7, the V gene TRBV28; possibly TRBD2 for D (5 bases). Trimming took 6 bases from V and 4 from J, leaving 10 bases between them. The CDR3 has 12 amino acids. The V gene's germline CDR1 is MDHEN and CDR2 SYDVKM. Filled out from reference TRBV28 and TRBJ2-7, the complete variable domain reads DVKVTQSSRYLVKRTGEKVFLECVQDMDHENMFWYRQDPGLGLRLIYFSYDVKMKEKGDIPEGYSVSREKKERFSLILESASTNQTSMYLCASSPDWYEQYFGPGTRLTVT.

This clone was recorded once. This sequence joins TRBV30 and TRBJ1-2; 7 bases are a match to TRBD1. The CDR3 loop spans 17 amino acids. The V gene's germline CDR1 is GTSNPN and CDR2 SVGIG (reference sequence). V gave up 4 bases and J gave up 8 bases; unmatched junction bases: 22. The CDR3 protein is CAWIRKWDSPNTYGYTF. In nucleotides, the CDR3 is TGTGCCTGGATTAGGAAATGGGACAGCCCTAACACGTACGGCTACACCTTC.

The sample holds a few counts of this clone. The genes are TRBV29-1 and TRBJ2-7, with 9 bases fitting TRBD1. Germline V gene data show CDR1 as SQVTM and CDR2 as ANQGSEA. The CDR3 loop spans 15 amino acids. The trim removed 1 base at V and 3 bases at J, leaving 7 bases unmatched. As DNA, the CDR3 is TGCAGCGTTGAAGGAGGGGCGGGACAGGGCTACGAGCAGTACTTC. Amino acids: CSVEGGAGQGYEQYF.

The V gene is TRBV2, the J gene TRBJ2-7; D remains ambiguous. The CDR3 contains 15 residues. V was clipped by 3 bases and J by 2 bases, with 14 bases between them. The germline CDR1 and CDR2 sequences are SNHLY and FYNNEI. CDR3 sequence: CASSDNMRLTYEQYF. In DNA, the CDR3 is TGTGCCAGCAGTGATAATATGCGACTCACCTACGAGCAGTACTTC.

This chain connects TRBV10-3 to TRBJ1-4, with 10 bases that match TRBD1. With 10 bases clipped from V and 0 bases from J, the junction kept 5 bases outside the gene matches. This CDR3 has 15 amino acids. Germline assignment: CDR1 ENHRY and CDR2 SYGVKD. The CDR3 here is CATRDRGATNEKLFF. The CDR3 coding sequence is TGTGCCACCCGGGACAGGGGAGCAACTAATGAAAAACTGTTTTTT.

The rearrangement joins TRBV13 to TRBJ2-3; 7 bases match TRBD2. V gave up 10 bases and J gave up 11 bases; unmatched junction bases: 12. The length of the CDR3 is 12 residues. Germline-derived CDR1 and CDR2 are PRHDT and FYEKMQ (reference sequence). DNA for the CDR3: TGTGCCATCCCACTAGTGGGGGGGATGCAGTATTTT. Translated: CAIPLVGGMQYF.

The chain couples TRBV4-3 to TRBJ2-1, with D perhaps matching TRBD2 (6 bases). In germline, CDR1 is LGHNA, CDR2 YSLEER. This CDR3 is built from 16 residues. Trimming cost V 0 bases and J 3 bases, with 12 bases left between them. CDR3 coding DNA: TGCGCCAGCAGCCAAGATCCTCAGGGAGGCTACAATGAGCAGTTCTTC. Translation: CASSQDPQGGYNEQFF.

CDR3 nucleotides: TGTGCCAGCAGCTTTACTAGCGGGATCGACAATGAGCAGTTCTTC. This encodes CASSFTSGIDNEQFF. The chain combines TRBV7-2 with TRBJ2-1, with 10 bases that match TRBD2. Unmatched junction bases numbered 4, after V lost 3 bases and J lost 5 bases. The germline gives CDR1 SGHTA, CDR2 FQGNSA. This CDR3 has 15 amino acids.

The chain recombines TRBV24-1 with TRBJ2-1; D uncertain. CDR3 length: 14 amino acids. The V and J ends lost 3 bases and 8 bases respectively, with 13 bases between them. Germline-derived CDR1 and CDR2 are KGHDR and SFDVKD. Written as DNA, the CDR3 is TGTGCCACCAGTGATCCTAAATCTAGAGATGAGCAGTTCTTC. It yields the protein CATSDPKSRDEQFF.

The CDR3 protein is CASSPRGAYEQYF. In DNA form, the CDR3 reads TGTGCCAGCAGCCCCAGGGGCGCCTACGAGCAGTACTTC. J is TRBJ2-7 and V is TRBV7-2; D may be TRBD1 (6 bases). This CDR3 comprises 13 residues. Germline V gene sequence: CDR1 SGHTA, CDR2 FQGNSA. Trimming pared 5 bases from V and 2 bases from J, leaving 10 bases between. Looking up the rest from reference TRBV7-2 and TRBJ2-7 gives the full variable domain: GAGVSQSPSNKVTEKGKDVELRCDPISGHTALYWYRQSLGQGLEFLIYFQGNSAPDKSGLPSDRFSAERTGGSVSTLTIQRTQQEDSAVYLCASSPRGAYEQYFGPGTRLTVT.

The chain is built from TRBV5-1 and TRBJ2-5, with D perhaps matching TRBD1 (6 bases). V was shortened by 0 bases and J by 5 bases, with 14 bases between the two germline ends. This CDR3 has 15 residues. Germline V CDR1 and CDR2: SGHRS, YFSETQ. The CDR3 spells CASSLEAGVRETQYF. The CDR3, as DNA: TGCGCCAGCAGCTTGGAGGCAGGGGTGCGGGAGACCCAGTACTTC.

The rearrangement links TRBV30 to TRBJ1-1, with 7 bases identical to TRBD1. Germline lookup yields CDR1 GTSNPN and CDR2 SVGIG (reference sequence). J gave up 0 bases and V 1 base, and 8 bases lay outside the gene matches. This CDR3 region has 16 residues. The CDR3 DNA reads TGTGCCTGGAGTGACAGGGACAGAGGCATGAACACTGAAGCTTTCTTT. This gives the protein CAWSDRDRGMNTEAFF.

V is TRBV27 and J is TRBJ2-2, with 9 bases fitting TRBD1. The CDR3 covers 18 residues. Unmatched junction bases numbered 16, after V lost 5 bases and J lost 6 bases. CDR1 is MNHEY and CDR2 is SMNVEV in the germline V gene (reference sequence). This CDR3 reads CASSPHPDRGINAGELFF. The CDR3 region has the DNA TGTGCCAGCAGTCCCCACCCTGACAGGGGGATTAATGCCGGGGAGCTGTTTTTT.

The V gene is TRBV5-1, the J gene TRBJ1-6; 8 positions agree with TRBD1. V gave up 4 bases and J gave up 12 bases; unmatched junction bases: 9. The CDR3 has 14 residues. Germline-derived CDR1 and CDR2 are SGHRS and YFSETQ. CDR3 nucleotides: TGCGCCAGCAGCCCTGAGGACAGGGTCGGACCCCTCCACTTT. Amino acids: CASSPEDRVGPLHF.